This T cell receptor beta chain was retrieved from a study of human T cells and chemical hapten exposure. Time point here: pre-sensitization, week 0. Treatment given: therapeutic diphenylcyclopropenone sensitization with weekly scalp DPC. Participating donors were patients with alopecia, aged 18 to 70 years, considered appropriate candidates for DPC. Unfractionated whole blood was the source from which total RNA was extracted. TCRdb ran MiXCR on the RACE reads and lists one entry per CDR3 protein. Here the sample spans approximately 370,000 distinct CDR3 sequences, 5% to 6.5% being singletons. Germline-derived CDR1 and CDR2 are LNHDA and SQIVND (reference sequence). The CDR3 covers 15 residues. V lost 5 bases, J lost 5 bases, and 16 bases lay in between.

This rearrangement joins TRBV19 to TRBJ2-4; tentatively, D is TRBD1 (5 bases). This clonotype was obtained from a woman between 18 and 29 years old with alopecia areata. Some clones in this sample may be carry-over from other donors' samples. The sequences come from whole blood, collected in connection with sensitization to the hapten diphenylcyclopropenone (DPC). The CDR3, as DNA: TGTGCCAGTAGTGGCATTCAGGGATCCCAAAACATTCAGTACTTC. It translates to CASSGIQGSQNIQYF.